The rows below give T cell receptor beta chains drawn from one sample of a study of shared clonotypes between healthy human individuals. Measured with immunoSEQ multiplex PCR; TCRdb has only the in-frame clones, and not every one. The sample holds more than 550,000 clones, approximately 77% seen once. The sample consisted of memory CD4+ T cells sorted from blood. The receptors here all came from a woman aged 30 to 39 in good health. Each CDR3 is given with its conserved first and last residue. A D gene is named only where the DNA matches it firmly. The size field is filled for only some rows; it gives once, few, many or a size class.

cdr3_aa cdr3_nt j_call clone_size d_call v_call
CASGRGQTNEKLFF TGTGCCAGCGGCAGGGGGCAGACTAATGAAAAACTGTTTTTT TRBJ1-4 once TRBD1 TRBV7-9
CASRDRGTGSTGELFF TGTGCCAGCAGAGACCGGGGGACAGGGAGCACCGGGGAGCTGTTTTTT TRBJ2-2 - TRBD1 TRBV28
CAISDLLSGKGYEQYF TGTGCCATCAGTGACCTCCTCTCGGGGAAAGGGTACGAGCAGTACTTC TRBJ2-7 few - TRBV10-3
CASSTGTAYQSEAFF TGTGCCAGTAGTACGGGGACAGCCTATCAGTCTGAAGCTTTCTTT TRBJ1-1 - TRBD1 TRBV19
CASSRTRGTNSGNTIYF TGTGCCAGTAGTAGGACCCGGGGGACCAACTCTGGAAACACCATATATTTT TRBJ1-3 - - TRBV19
CASSQGWGSSESTDTQYF TGCGCCAGCAGCCAAGGATGGGGCTCTAGCGAAAGCACAGATACGCAGTATTTT TRBJ2-3 - - TRBV4-1
CASSQTITRGYIRETQYF TGTGCCAGTAGCCAAACGATAACCCGGGGCTACATCCGTGAGACCCAGTACTTC TRBJ2-5 few - TRBV19
CASSLGFGGNEQFF TGTGCCAGCAGCTTAGGATTTGGGGGCAATGAGCAGTTCTTC TRBJ2-1 - - TRBV7-9
CASRDTVGQGSGNTIYF TGTGCCAGCAGGGATACCGTAGGACAGGGCTCTGGAAACACCATATATTTT TRBJ1-3 - TRBD1 TRBV28
CASSQRSLQGAEQFF TGTGCCAGCAGCCAACGATCCCTCCAGGGAGCTGAGCAGTTCTTC TRBJ2-1 - - TRBV14
CASSKVTGGSYEQYF TGTGCCAGCAGTAAGGTGACTGGGGGCTCCTACGAGCAGTACTTC TRBJ2-7 - - TRBV27
CASSLAGAVPSYNEQFF TGTGCCAGCAGTCTGGCGGGTGCGGTCCCGTCCTACAATGAGCAGTTCTTC TRBJ2-1 once - TRBV28
CASNDRGQSIAENNEQFF TGTGCCAGCAACGACAGGGGGCAATCAATAGCAGAGAACAATGAGCAGTTCTTC TRBJ2-1 - TRBD1 TRBV2
CASSEFMGVAKNIQYF TGCGCCAGCAGTGAGTTTATGGGAGTGGCCAAAAACATTCAGTACTTC TRBJ2-4 - - TRBV10-2
CAISDPGLGYEQYF TGTGCCATCAGTGATCCGGGACTAGGCTACGAGCAGTACTTC TRBJ2-7 - TRBD2 TRBV10-3
CASSQDRASGNTIYF TGTGCCAGCAGCCAAGACAGGGCATCTGGAAACACCATATATTTT TRBJ1-3 - TRBD1 TRBV7-9
CASSFPGWRGNTEAFF TGTGCCAGCAGTTTCCCGGGGTGGCGGGGGAACACTGAAGCTTTCTTT TRBJ1-1 - - TRBV28
CSVVGGGGAYNEQFF TGCAGCGTTGTCGGAGGTGGGGGAGCCTACAATGAGCAGTTCTTC TRBJ2-1 - - TRBV29-1
CASSGGQVTDTQYF TGTGCCAGCTCAGGGGGACAGGTCACAGATACGCAGTATTTT TRBJ2-3 - TRBD1 TRBV18
CASSEIDRWEQFF TGTGCCAGCAGTGAGATAGACCGATGGGAGCAGTTCTTC TRBJ2-1 - - TRBV2
CASPGTSGRNEQFF TGTGCCTCCCCAGGCACTAGCGGGAGAAATGAGCAGTTCTTC TRBJ2-1 - TRBD2 TRBV30
CASSLREGGKTQYF TGTGCCAGCAGCCTCCGGGAGGGTGGTAAGACCCAGTACTTC TRBJ2-5 - TRBD2 TRBV7-9
CASSQDLINTEAFF TGTGCCAGCAGCCAAGATCTCATTAACACTGAAGCTTTCTTT TRBJ1-1 - - TRBV14
CAAGSMSYEQYF TGTGCCGCGGGGTCAATGAGCTACGAGCAGTACTTC TRBJ2-7 many - TRBV2